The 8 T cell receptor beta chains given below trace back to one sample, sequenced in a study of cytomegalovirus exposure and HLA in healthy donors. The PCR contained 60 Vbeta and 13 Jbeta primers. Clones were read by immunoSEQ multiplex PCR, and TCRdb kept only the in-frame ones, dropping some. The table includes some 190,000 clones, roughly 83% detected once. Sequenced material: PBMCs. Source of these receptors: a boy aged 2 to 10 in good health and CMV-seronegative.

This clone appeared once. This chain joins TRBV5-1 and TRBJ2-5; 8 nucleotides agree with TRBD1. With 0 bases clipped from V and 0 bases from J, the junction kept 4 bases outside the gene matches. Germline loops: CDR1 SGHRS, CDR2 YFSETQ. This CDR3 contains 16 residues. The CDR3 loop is CASSLGQGAHQETQYF. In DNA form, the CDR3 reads TGCGCCAGCAGCTTGGGGCAGGGGGCACACCAAGAGACCCAGTACTTC.

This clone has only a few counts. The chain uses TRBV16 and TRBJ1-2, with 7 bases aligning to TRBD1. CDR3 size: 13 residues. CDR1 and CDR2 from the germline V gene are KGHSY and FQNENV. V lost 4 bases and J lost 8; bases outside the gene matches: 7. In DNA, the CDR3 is TGTGCCAGCAGCCCACGACAGGGAAGGGGCTACACCTTC. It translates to CASSPRQGRGYTF.

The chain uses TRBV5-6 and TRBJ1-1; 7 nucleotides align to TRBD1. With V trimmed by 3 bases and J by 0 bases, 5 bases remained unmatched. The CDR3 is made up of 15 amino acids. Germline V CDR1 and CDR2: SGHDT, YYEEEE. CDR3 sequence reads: CASSSGGGLNTEAFF. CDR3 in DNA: TGTGCCAGCAGCTCAGGGGGAGGATTGAACACTGAAGCTTTCTTT.

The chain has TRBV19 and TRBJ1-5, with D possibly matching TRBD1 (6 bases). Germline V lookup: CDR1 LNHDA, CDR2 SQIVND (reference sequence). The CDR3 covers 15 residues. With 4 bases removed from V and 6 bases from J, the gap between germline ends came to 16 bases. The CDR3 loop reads CASSRGQYQGQPQHF. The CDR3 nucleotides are TGTGCCAGTAGTAGAGGACAGTACCAGGGTCAGCCCCAGCATTTT.

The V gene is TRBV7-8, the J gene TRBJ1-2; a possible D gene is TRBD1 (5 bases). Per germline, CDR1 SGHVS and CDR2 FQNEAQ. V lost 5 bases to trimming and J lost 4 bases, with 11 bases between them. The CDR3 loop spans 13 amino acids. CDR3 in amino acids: CASSREGSYGYTF. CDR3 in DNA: TGTGCCAGCAGCCGGGAGGGGTCCTATGGCTACACCTTC.

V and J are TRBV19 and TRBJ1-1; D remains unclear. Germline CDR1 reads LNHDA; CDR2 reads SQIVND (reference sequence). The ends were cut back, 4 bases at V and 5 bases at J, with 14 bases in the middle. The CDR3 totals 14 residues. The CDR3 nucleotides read TGTGCCAGTAGTACCCCGAATTCCGGGACTGAAGCTTTCTTT. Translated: CASSTPNSGTEAFF.

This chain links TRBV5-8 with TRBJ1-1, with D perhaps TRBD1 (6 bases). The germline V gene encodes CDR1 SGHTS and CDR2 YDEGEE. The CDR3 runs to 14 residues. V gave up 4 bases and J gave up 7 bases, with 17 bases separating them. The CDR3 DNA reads TGTGCCAGCAGCCGTATTGGGACATATCTTGAAGCTTTCTTT. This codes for CASSRIGTYLEAFF.

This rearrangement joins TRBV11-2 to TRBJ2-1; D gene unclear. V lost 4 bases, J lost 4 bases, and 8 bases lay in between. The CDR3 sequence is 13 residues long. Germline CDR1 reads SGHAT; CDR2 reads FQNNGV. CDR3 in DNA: TGTGCCAGCAGCTCGCAGGAATACAATGAGCAGTTCTTC. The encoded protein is CASSSQEYNEQFF.